This paragraph covers one TCR beta chain sequence. The target antigen is unknown. The data derive from a study of Ad26.COV2.S vaccination and SARS-CoV-2 variants. Study overall: Intramuscular Ad26.COV2.S at 5x10^10 or 1x10^11 viral particles.

Points from the study as a whole: Non-spike TCR breadth did not differ much between vaccine and placebo recipients.

Trimming removed 0 bases from V and 10 bases from J, with 10 bases in between. This CDR3 contains 13 residues. Per the germline V gene, CDR1 is MNHEY and CDR2 is SVGAGI. Documented treatment: some 19 received Ad26.COV2.S at low or high dose, single or two shots; several received placebo; per-sample allocation not given. It was on day 63 after the first vaccine or placebo injection that samples were taken. An 18-55-year-old adult in Boston served as donor. What was given as vaccine was an Ad26 vector encoding Wuhan-strain SARS-CoV-2 spike. Clones were read by immunoSEQ multiplex PCR, and TCRdb kept only the in-frame ones, dropping some. The sample carries around 450,000 clones, 89% recorded once.

The chain joins TRBV6-5 to TRBJ2-1; D gene unclear. Here the sequenced sample was peripheral blood, taken in a trial of Ad26.COV2.S vaccine versus placebo. The origin of this receptor is a person between 18 and 59 years old who received the Ad26.COV2.S COVID-19 vaccine or a placebo. The CDR3 region is CASSYSRRTEQFF. In DNA form, the CDR3 reads TGTGCCAGCAGTTACTCGAGACGGACCGAGCAGTTCTTC.